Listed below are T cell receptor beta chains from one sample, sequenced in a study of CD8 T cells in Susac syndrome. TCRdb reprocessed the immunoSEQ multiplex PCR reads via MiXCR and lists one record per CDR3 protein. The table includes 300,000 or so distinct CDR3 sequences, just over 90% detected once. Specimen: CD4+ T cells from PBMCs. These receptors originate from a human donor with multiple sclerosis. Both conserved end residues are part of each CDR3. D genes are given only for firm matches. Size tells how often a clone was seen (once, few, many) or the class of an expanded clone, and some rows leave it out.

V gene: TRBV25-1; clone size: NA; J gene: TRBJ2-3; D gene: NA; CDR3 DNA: TGTGCCAGCAGTGGAAGACTGGCTTCGGGTGGGGTTACGCAGTATTTT; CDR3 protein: CASSGRLASGGVTQYF
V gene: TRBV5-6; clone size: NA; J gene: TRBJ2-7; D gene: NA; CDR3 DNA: TGTGCCAGCAGCCTGGACCAGCCGGGCTCCTACGAGCAGTACTTC; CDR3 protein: CASSLDQPGSYEQYF
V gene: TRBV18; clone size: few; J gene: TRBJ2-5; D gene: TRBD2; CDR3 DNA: TGTGCCAGCTCACCTATGACAGCGGGGGCCCCAGAGACCCAGTACTTC; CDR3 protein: CASSPMTAGAPETQYF
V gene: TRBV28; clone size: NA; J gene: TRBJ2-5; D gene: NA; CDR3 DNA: TGTGCCAGCAGTGCCGGGGGAGCCGGGGAGACCCAGTACTTC; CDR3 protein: CASSAGGAGETQYF
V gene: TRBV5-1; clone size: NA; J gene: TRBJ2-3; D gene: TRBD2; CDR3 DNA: TGCGCCAGCAGCTACCAGACTAGCGGGAGAACAGATACGCAGTATTTT; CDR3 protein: CASSYQTSGRTDTQYF
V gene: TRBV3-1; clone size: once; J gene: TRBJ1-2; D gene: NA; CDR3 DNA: TGTGCCAGCAGCCAAGAGGGGGGAAGGCTCCAAGAGTCCTATGGCTACACCTTC; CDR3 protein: CASSQEGGRLQESYGYTF
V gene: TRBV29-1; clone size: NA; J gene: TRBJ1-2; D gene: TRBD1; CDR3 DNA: TGCAGCGCCGACAGGGGACAGAACTATGGCTACACCTTC; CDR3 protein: CSADRGQNYGYTF
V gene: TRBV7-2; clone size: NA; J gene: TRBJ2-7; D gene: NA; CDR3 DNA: TGTGCCAGCAGCTTAGGAGGGGGGCAGTACTTC; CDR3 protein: CASSLGGGQYF
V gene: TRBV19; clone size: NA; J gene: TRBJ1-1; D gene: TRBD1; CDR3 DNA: TGTGCCAGTAGTACCTGGACAGGGGCAGGGAGCAACACTGAAGCTTTCTTT; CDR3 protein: CASSTWTGAGSNTEAFF
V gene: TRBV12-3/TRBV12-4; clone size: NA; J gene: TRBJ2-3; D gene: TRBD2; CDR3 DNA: TGTGCCAGCAGTTTAAAGGTAGCGGGGAGCACAGATACGCAGTATTTT; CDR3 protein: CASSLKVAGSTDTQYF
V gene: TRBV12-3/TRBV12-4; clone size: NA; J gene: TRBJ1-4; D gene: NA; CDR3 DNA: TGTGCCAGCAGTGCACGACCCGGGACTGCTAAACCGGATGAAAAACTGTTTTTT; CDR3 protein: CASSARPGTAKPDEKLFF
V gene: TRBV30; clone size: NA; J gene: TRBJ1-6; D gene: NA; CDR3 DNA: TGTGCCACCCAATGGGGGGCCGGGGGTTATTCACCCCTCCACTTT; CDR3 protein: CATQWGAGGYSPLHF
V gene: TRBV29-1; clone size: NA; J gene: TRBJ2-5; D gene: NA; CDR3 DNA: TGCAGCGTTTCCTTCTGGAGGGCCAACGTACAAGAGACCCAGTACTTC; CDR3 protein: CSVSFWRANVQETQYF
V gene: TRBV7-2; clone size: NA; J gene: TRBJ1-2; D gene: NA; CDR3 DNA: TGTGCCAGCAGCTTAGCGACAGGCCCACAGGTCTATGGCTACACCTTC; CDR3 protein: CASSLATGPQVYGYTF
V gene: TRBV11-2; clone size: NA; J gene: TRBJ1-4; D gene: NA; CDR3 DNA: TGTGCCAGCAGCTCCTCAGGCGGGTCTAATGAAAAACTGTTTTTT; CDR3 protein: CASSSSGGSNEKLFF
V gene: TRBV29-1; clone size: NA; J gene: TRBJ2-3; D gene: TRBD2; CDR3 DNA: TGCAGCGTGGCTACTAGCGGGGTTGGAGATACGCAGTATTTT; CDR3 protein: CSVATSGVGDTQYF
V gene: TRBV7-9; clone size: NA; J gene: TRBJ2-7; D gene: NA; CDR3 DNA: TGTGCCAGCAGAGCCGGGACTGGGACCTACGAGCAGTACTTC; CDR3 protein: CASRAGTGTYEQYF
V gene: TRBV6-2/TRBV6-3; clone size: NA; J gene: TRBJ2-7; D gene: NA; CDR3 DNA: TGTGCCAGCAGACCCTCCAACTCCTACGAGCAGTACTTC; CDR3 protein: CASRPSNSYEQYF
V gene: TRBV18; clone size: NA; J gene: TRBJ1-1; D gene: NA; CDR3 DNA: TGTGCCAGCTCCCCAACGGCAGGGAACACTGAAGCTTTCTTT; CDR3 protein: CASSPTAGNTEAFF
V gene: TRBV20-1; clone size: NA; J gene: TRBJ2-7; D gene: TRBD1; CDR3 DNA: TGCAGTGCTAGCAAAATGGGACAGGGGTCCTACGAGCAGTACTTC; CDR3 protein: CSASKMGQGSYEQYF
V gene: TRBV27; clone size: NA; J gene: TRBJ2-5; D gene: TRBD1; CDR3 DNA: TGTGCCAGCAGTGTCCCGGGACAGCTTGGAACCCAGTACTTC; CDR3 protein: CASSVPGQLGTQYF
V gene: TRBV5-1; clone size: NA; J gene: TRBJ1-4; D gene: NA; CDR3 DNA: TGCGCCAGCAGCTTGCTCTCAGAGGAAAAACTGTTTTTT; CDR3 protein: CASSLLSEEKLFF
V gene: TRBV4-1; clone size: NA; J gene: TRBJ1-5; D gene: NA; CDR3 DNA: TGCGCCAGCAGCCAAGATCGATACACCAGCGATCAGCCCCAGCATTTT; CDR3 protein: CASSQDRYTSDQPQHF